These 19 T cell receptor beta chains originate from one sample sequenced in a study of CD8 T cells in ankylosing spondylitis. TCRdb used MiXCR to reprocess the 5' RACE reads, holding one entry per CDR3 protein. The sample includes about 360,000 distinct CDR3 sequences, 20% of them seen just once. The sequenced sample was blood, either unsorted or a sorted T cell fraction (not recorded which). These receptors were obtained from a male donor with ankylosing spondylitis or in good health (not recorded which).

V usage is TRBV12-3 or TRBV12-4 and J usage is TRBJ2-3; 9 nucleotides align to TRBD2. The CDR3 loop spans 15 amino acids. Unmatched junction bases numbered 8, after V lost 5 bases and J lost 5 bases. CDR3 in amino acids: CASSVAGGPEDTQYF. The CDR3, as DNA: TGTGCCAGCAGTGTCGCGGGGGGGCCTGAAGATACGCAGTATTTT.

This clonotype was seen more than once but under ten times. The chain joins TRBV28 to TRBJ2-1; D uncertain. CDR3 length equals 16 residues. V lost 2 bases and J lost 7, with 18 bases in between. Germline CDR1 and CDR2: MDHEN and SYDVKM. CDR3 sequence (DNA): TGTGCCAGCAGTTTAGCCACCGGACCCCTGGTGAATGAGCAGTTCTTC. It translates to CASSLATGPLVNEQFF.

The chain carries TRBV12-3 or TRBV12-4 and TRBJ2-1, with a possible D match to TRBD1 (6 bases). CDR3 length: 17 residues. The V end was cut by 1 base, the J end by 4 bases, with 17 bases between. CDR3 coding DNA: TGTGCCAGCAGTTTAGGGGGGCCCTCCCTTGAATACAATGAGCAGTTCTTC. It is translated as CASSLGGPSLEYNEQFF.

In its sample, this clonotype was seen a few times. The gene calls are TRBV7-9 and TRBJ2-5; 12 bases fit TRBD2. V shed 4 bases and J 1 base; nucleotides not matched to a gene: 4. The CDR3 totals 16 residues. Germline V gives CDR1 SEHNR, CDR2 FQNEAQ (reference sequence). The CDR3 spells CASSSTSGGLQETQYF. The CDR3 nucleotides are TGTGCCAGCAGCTCCACTAGCGGGGGGCTCCAAGAGACCCAGTACTTC.

This clonotype was detected a few times. V gene TRBV3-1 combines with J gene TRBJ2-7; 8 bases agree with TRBD1. CDR3 length equals 13 residues. V shed 6 bases, J shed 7 bases, and the junction held 8 bases outside the gene matches. Germline lookup yields CDR1 LGHDT and CDR2 YNNKEL (reference sequence). This CDR3 reads CASSSRGLREQYF. DNA for the CDR3: TGTGCCAGCAGTTCCAGGGGGCTGCGGGAGCAGTACTTC.

The chain has TRBV4-1 and TRBJ2-7, with D unclear. V dropped 5 bases and J dropped 3 bases, with 17 bases sitting between them. The CDR3 spans 15 residues. CDR1 and CDR2 (germline): MGHRA, YSYEKL. The CDR3 sequence is CASSSTSGPVYEQYF. The DNA for the CDR3 is TGCGCCAGCAGCTCTACTTCGGGCCCTGTCTACGAGCAGTACTTC.

For this clonotype: Its ends do not fully match the called genes, so a read error is possible. The chain combines TRBV20-1 with TRBJ2-3; 10 nucleotides line up with TRBD1. Germline V gives CDR1 DFQATT, CDR2 SNEGSKA (reference sequence). This CDR3 has 16 amino acids. The CDR3 sequence is CSAINSDRGQADTQYF. The CDR3 nucleotides are TGCAGCGCTATTAATAGTGACAGGGGGCAAGCAGATACGCAGTATTTT.

This clonotype was picked up a small number of times. The chain employs TRBV4-1 and TRBJ2-2, with 11 bases matching TRBD2. The CDR3 runs 18 residues. The V gene end was trimmed by 4 bases and the J gene end by 0 bases; junction bases not matched to a gene: 7. Germline-derived CDR1 and CDR2 are MGHRA and YSYEKL. The DNA of the CDR3 is TGCGCCAGCAGCCCTTTCGGGACTAGCGGATCGAACACCGGGGAGCTGTTTTTT. This codes for CASSPFGTSGSNTGELFF.

This clonotype was seen more than once but under ten times. The chain joins TRBV20-1 to TRBJ2-5, with TRBD2 identical over 12 bases. Looked up from germline, CDR1 is DFQATT and CDR2 is SNEGSKA (reference sequence). There are 18 residues in the CDR3. The CDR3 reads CTAQGPRTSGDDQETQYF. In DNA form, the CDR3 reads TGCACCGCCCAGGGTCCAAGGACTAGCGGGGACGACCAAGAGACCCAGTACTTC.

The sample holds a few counts of this clonotype. This chain uses TRBV12-3 or TRBV12-4 with TRBJ2-5, with a tentative D call TRBD2 (5 bases). The CDR3 covers 12 residues. Trimming took off 8 bases at V and 4 bases at J, with 11 bases between the two ends. The CDR3 bases are TGTGCCAGCGGTGCGGGTCCAGAGACCCAGTACTTC. Translation: CASGAGPETQYF.

The table lists this clonotype with a few counts. The V gene is TRBV5-1, the J gene TRBJ2-1; D uncertain. From germline, CDR1 is SGHRS and CDR2 YFSETQ. Trimming pared 0 bases from V and 6 bases from J, leaving 19 bases between. The CDR3 covers 17 residues. CDR3: CASSLGTGPYTFNEQFF. The CDR3 DNA is TGCGCCAGCAGCTTGGGGACCGGGCCCTATACTTTCAATGAGCAGTTCTTC. Drawing the rest from reference TRBV5-1 and TRBJ2-1, the complete variable domain is KAGVTQTPRYLIKTRGQQVTLSCSPISGHRSVSWYQQTPGQGLQFLFEYFSETQRNKGNFPGRFSGRQFSNSRSEMNVSTLELGDSALYLCASSLGTGPYTFNEQFFGPGTRLTVL.

This clonotype was seen a few times. V usage is TRBV6-1 and J usage is TRBJ2-2; no clear D gene. This CDR3 has 14 amino acids. V dropped 6 bases and J dropped 1 base, with 9 bases sitting between them. Germline CDR1 is MNHNS and CDR2 is SASEGT. CDR3 region: CASSPTQNTGELFF. CDR3 DNA sequence: TGTGCCAGCAGCCCTACACAGAACACCGGGGAGCTGTTTTTT.

This clonotype was seen a handful of times. The chain joins TRBV20-1 to TRBJ2-1; 8 nucleotides line up with TRBD2. In germline, CDR1 is DFQATT, CDR2 SNEGSKA (reference sequence). This CDR3 has 13 residues. CDR3 residues: CSPFGGGYNEQFF. Here the CDR3 DNA reads TGCAGCCCCTTCGGGGGGGGGTACAATGAGCAGTTCTTC.

V gene TRBV20-1 combines with J gene TRBJ1-2; D ambiguous. Trimming stripped 5 bases from V and 4 bases from J, with 14 bases between. The V gene's germline CDR1 is DFQATT and CDR2 SNEGSKA (reference sequence). The CDR3 runs to 13 residues. The CDR3 nucleotides are TGCAGTGCTCCGCCTGCCGAATTCTATGGCTACACCTTC. This translates into CSAPPAEFYGYTF.

V and J are TRBV12-3 or TRBV12-4 and TRBJ1-2; TRBD1 matches 12 bases. Trimming took 5 bases from V and 2 from J; bases not matched to a gene: 6. The CDR3 is made up of 16 amino acids. The CDR3 DNA is TGTGCCAGCAGTCAACCGGGACAGGGGGCGAACTATGGCTACACCTTC. It encodes CASSQPGQGANYGYTF.

The rearrangement uses TRBV7-2 and TRBJ2-1, with D uncertain. V shed 6 bases and J shed 5 bases, with 14 bases lying between them. Germline CDR1 reads SGHTA; CDR2 reads FQGNSA. The CDR3 sequence is 14 residues long. The DNA for the CDR3 is TGTGCCAGCAGAAACCCCTTTATGGACAATGAGCAGTTCTTC. Residues: CASRNPFMDNEQFF.

This clonotype was observed a handful of times. The chain couples TRBV6-5 to TRBJ2-3; the D is unclear. CDR1 and CDR2 from the germline V gene are MNHEY and SVGAGI. The V end was cut by 4 bases, the J end by 0 bases, with 17 bases between. CDR3 size: 17 residues. The CDR3: CASSSRRQLLSTDTQYF. For the CDR3, the DNA is TGTGCCAGCAGTTCTAGACGGCAACTACTTAGCACAGATACGCAGTATTTT.

This clonotype has a count of ten or more. The chain combines TRBV12-3 or TRBV12-4 with TRBJ2-1, with 7 bases matching TRBD1. The CDR3 totals 15 residues. Trimming removed 6 bases from V and 2 bases from J; junction bases left unmatched: 7. CDR3 coding DNA: TGTGCCAGCAGCAACAGGGGACCGACCTACAATGAGCAGTTCTTC. It yields the protein CASSNRGPTYNEQFF.

The chain couples TRBV7-2 to TRBJ2-2, with 8 bases aligning to TRBD1. J was trimmed by 7 bases and V by 4 bases; bases with no gene match: 8. The CDR3 is made up of 15 amino acids. Germline assignment: CDR1 SGHTA and CDR2 FQGNSA. The CDR3 DNA sequence: TGTGCCAGCAGCTCACCACAGGGGGTTGTCGGGGAGCTGTTTTTT. Its protein product is CASSSPQGVVGELFF.